This T cell receptor (beta chain) was profiled in a study of blood T cell repertoires in COVID-19. Symptom resolution, clearance, or two negative PCRs marked donors in Cohort 3 as recovered. The method was immunoSEQ multiplex PCR; TCRdb's version includes in-frame clones alone and lacks a portion of them. The sample has about 270,000 clones; around 91% are singletons. In germline, CDR1 is SGHRS, CDR2 YFSETQ. The CDR3 runs to 14 residues. V was clipped by 6 bases and J by 8 bases; unmatched bases: 7. This sequence originates from a woman aged 18-29 years who had recovered from COVID-19. V usage is TRBV5-1 and J usage is TRBJ1-6; 8 bases align to TRBD1. Sequencing was performed on PBMCs or T cells enriched from blood (not recorded which). The CDR3 bases are TGCGCCAGCAACCTGGGACAGGCTTATTCACCCCTCCACTTT. It translates to CASNLGQAYSPLHF.